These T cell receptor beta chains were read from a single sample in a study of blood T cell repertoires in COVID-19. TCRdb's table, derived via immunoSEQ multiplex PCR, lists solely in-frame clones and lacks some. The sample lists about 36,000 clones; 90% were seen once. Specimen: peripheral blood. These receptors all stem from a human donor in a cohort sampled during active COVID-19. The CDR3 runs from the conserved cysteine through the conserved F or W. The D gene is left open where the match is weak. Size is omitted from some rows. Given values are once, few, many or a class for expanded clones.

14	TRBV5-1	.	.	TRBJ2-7	CASSLEVGGYEQYF	TGCGCCAGCAGCTTGGAGGTGGGGGGCTACGAGCAGTACTTC
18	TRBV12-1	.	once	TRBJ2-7	CASSSWGLAGPLTYEQYF	TGTGCCAGCAGCTCCTGGGGACTAGCGGGTCCTCTTACCTACGAGCAGTACTTC
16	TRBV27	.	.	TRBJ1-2	CASSSPRGTTFGGYTF	TGTGCCAGCAGTTCCCCTAGGGGAACCACTTTTGGTGGCTACACCTTC
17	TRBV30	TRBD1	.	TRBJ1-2	CAWSVVPGGNLNYGYTF	TGTGCCTGGAGTGTAGTCCCAGGGGGAAATCTTAACTATGGCTACACCTTC
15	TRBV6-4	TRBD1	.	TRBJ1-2	CASRPGQGRTGGYTF	TGTGCCAGCAGACCGGGACAGGGAAGGACGGGGGGCTACACCTTC
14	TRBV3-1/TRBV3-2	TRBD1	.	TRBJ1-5	CASSSGTGNQPQHF	TGTGCCAGCAGCTCCGGGACAGGCAATCAGCCCCAGCATTTT
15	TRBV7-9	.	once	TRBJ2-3	CASSFPGTDTDTQYF	TGTGCCAGCAGCTTCCCCGGGACTGACACAGATACGCAGTATTTT
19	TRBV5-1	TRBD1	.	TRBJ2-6	CASSLGMDRGSGGANVLTF	TGCGCCAGCAGCTTGGGGATGGACAGGGGCTCGGGTGGGGCCAACGTCCTGACTTTC
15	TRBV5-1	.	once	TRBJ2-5	CASSSNLGGMETQYF	TGCGCCAGCAGCTCGAACCTGGGAGGTATGGAGACCCAGTACTTC
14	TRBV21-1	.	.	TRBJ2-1	CASSLAGDYNEQFF	TGTGCCAGCAGCCTAGCGGGAGACTACAATGAGCAGTTCTTC
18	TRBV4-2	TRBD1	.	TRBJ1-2	CASSQDLDGRGLFYGYTF	TGTGCCAGCAGCCAAGATCTAGACGGCAGGGGGCTTTTCTATGGCTACACCTTC
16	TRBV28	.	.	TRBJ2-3	CASSPLGLAGTDTQYF	TGTGCCAGCAGTCCCCTCGGACTGGCCGGAACAGATACGCAGTATTTT
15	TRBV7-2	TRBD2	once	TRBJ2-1	CASSSLAGGQNEQFF	TGTGCCAGCAGCTCTTTAGCGGGAGGACAAAATGAGCAGTTCTTC
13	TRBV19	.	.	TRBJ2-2	CASRPDRTGELFF	TGTGCCAGTAGACCGGACAGAACCGGGGAGCTGTTTTTT
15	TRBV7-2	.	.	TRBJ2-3	CASSLGRQGTDTQYF	TGTGCCAGCAGCTTAGGACGACAGGGCACAGATACGCAGTATTTT
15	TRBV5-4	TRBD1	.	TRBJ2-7	CASSLGGTGSDEQYF	TGTGCCAGCAGCTTGGGGGGGACAGGGTCCGACGAGCAGTACTTC
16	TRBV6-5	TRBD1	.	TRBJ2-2	CASSYSGQGGTGELFF	TGTGCCAGCAGTTACTCCGGACAGGGCGGGACCGGGGAGCTGTTTTTT
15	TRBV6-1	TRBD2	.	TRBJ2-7	CASSELGTRGGEQYF	TGTGCCAGCAGTGAATTGGGGACACGGGGGGGAGAGCAGTACTTC
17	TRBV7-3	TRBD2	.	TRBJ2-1	CASSPDGGGRARNEQFF	TGTGCCAGCAGCCCCGACGGGGGTGGGAGGGCCAGGAATGAGCAGTTCTTC
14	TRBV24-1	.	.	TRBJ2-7	CATSGSGSSYEQYF	TGTGCCACCAGTGGAAGCGGTAGCTCCTACGAGCAGTACTTC
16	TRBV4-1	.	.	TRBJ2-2	CASSSPGLGRTGELFF	TGCGCCAGCAGCTCTCCGGGACTCGGAAGAACCGGGGAGCTGTTTTTT
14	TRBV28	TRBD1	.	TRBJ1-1	CALRGQGSNTEAFF	TGTGCCTTGCGGGGACAGGGGAGTAACACTGAAGCTTTCTTT
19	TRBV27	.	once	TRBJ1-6	CASSLSGGQGSSYNSPLHF	TGTGCCAGCAGTTTATCGGGAGGGCAGGGCAGCTCCTATAATTCACCCCTCCACTTT
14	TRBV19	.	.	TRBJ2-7	CASSIETGRREQYF	TGTGCCAGTAGTATAGAAACAGGGAGACGCGAGCAGTACTTC
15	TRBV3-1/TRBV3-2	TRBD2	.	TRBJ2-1	CASSQRGRGYNEQFF	TGTGCCAGCAGCCAACGCGGGAGGGGCTACAATGAGCAGTTCTTC
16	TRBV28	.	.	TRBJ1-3	CASSTGGGPGRETIYF	TGTGCCAGCAGCACCGGGGGGGGACCGGGAAGGGAGACCATATATTTT
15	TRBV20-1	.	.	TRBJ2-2	CSASSLDRNTGELFF	TGCAGTGCTAGTTCTTTAGACAGAAACACCGGGGAGCTGTTTTTT
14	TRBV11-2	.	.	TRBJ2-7	CASSQRGIGYEQYF	TGTGCCAGCAGCCAGAGGGGGATCGGTTACGAGCAGTACTTC
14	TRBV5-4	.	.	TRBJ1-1	CASSLKQGNTEAFF	TGTGCCAGCAGCTTGAAACAGGGGAACACTGAAGCTTTCTTT
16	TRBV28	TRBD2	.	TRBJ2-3	CASSHPGTRESDTQYF	TGTGCCAGCAGTCACCCCGGGACTAGAGAATCAGATACGCAGTATTTT
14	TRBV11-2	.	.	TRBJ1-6	CASSLSGFNSPLHF	TGTGCCAGCAGCTTATCCGGGTTTAATTCACCCCTCCACTTT
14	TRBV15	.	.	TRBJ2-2	CATSRDTDTGELFF	TGTGCCACCAGCAGAGATACAGACACCGGGGAGCTGTTTTTT
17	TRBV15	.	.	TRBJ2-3	CATSRGTRGSSTDTQYF	TGTGCCACCAGCAGAGGTACACGGGGGTCAAGCACAGATACGCAGTATTTT
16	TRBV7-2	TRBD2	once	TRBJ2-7	CASSYGLAGGLYEQYF	TGTGCCAGCAGCTATGGACTAGCGGGAGGCCTCTACGAGCAGTACTTC
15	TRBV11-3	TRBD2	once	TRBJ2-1	CASSSGTSASNEQFF	TGTGCCAGCAGCTCCGGGACTAGCGCCTCCAATGAGCAGTTCTTC
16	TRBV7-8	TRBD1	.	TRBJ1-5	CASSRTGTELNQPQHF	TGTGCCAGCAGCCGGACCGGGACAGAACTCAATCAGCCCCAGCATTTT
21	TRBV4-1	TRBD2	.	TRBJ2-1	CASSQVRGFYSGGGDRDEQFF	TGCGCCAGCAGCCAAGTTCGTGGGTTTTATTCGGGAGGTGGTGATAGGGATGAGCAGTTCTTC
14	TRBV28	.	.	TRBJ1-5	CASSLRSTGKPQHF	TGTGCCAGCAGCCTCCGAAGCACAGGGAAGCCCCAGCATTTT
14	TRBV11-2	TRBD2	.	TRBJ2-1	CASRAGGLYNEQFF	TGTGCCAGCCGGGCGGGAGGTCTCTACAATGAGCAGTTCTTC
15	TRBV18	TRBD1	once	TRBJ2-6	CASSMQGAGANVLTF	TGTGCCAGCTCGATGCAGGGGGCTGGGGCCAACGTCCTGACTTTC
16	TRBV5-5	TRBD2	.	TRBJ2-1	CASSLPGLAGIGEQFF	TGTGCCAGCAGCTTGCCGGGACTAGCGGGTATCGGTGAGCAGTTCTTC
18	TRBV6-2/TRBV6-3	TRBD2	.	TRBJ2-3	CASSSLPKTSGRADTQYF	TGTGCCAGCAGTTCCCTCCCAAAGACTAGCGGGAGAGCAGATACGCAGTATTTT
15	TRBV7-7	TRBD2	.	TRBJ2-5	CASSRLAGAQETQYF	TGTGCCAGCAGCCGACTAGCGGGAGCTCAGGAGACCCAGTACTTC
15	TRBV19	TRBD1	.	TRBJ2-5	CASSIGSGGGETQYF	TGTGCCAGTAGTATAGGGTCAGGGGGCGGAGAGACCCAGTACTTC
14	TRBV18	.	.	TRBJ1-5	CASSPADSSQPQHF	TGTGCCAGCTCACCAGCCGACTCCAGTCAGCCCCAGCATTTT
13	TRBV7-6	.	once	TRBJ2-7	CASSPTVTYEQYF	TGTGCCAGCAGCCCGACAGTAACCTACGAGCAGTACTTC
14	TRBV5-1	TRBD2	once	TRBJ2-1	CASSSGLAGGEQFF	TGCGCCAGCAGCTCGGGACTAGCGGGAGGCGAGCAGTTCTTC
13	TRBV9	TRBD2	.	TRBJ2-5	CASSVSGGETQYF	TGTGCCAGCAGCGTATCGGGGGGAGAGACCCAGTACTTC
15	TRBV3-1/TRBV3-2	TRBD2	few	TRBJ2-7	CASSHNSGSLHEQYF	TGTGCCAGCAGCCATAATAGCGGGAGTCTCCACGAGCAGTACTTC
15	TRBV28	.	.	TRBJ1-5	CASSPAGAGEGTQHF	TGTGCCAGCAGCCCTGCAGGTGCGGGGGAGGGGACCCAGCATTTT
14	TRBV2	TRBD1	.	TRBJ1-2	CASSSGRTGAGYTF	TGTGCCAGCAGCAGCGGACGGACAGGGGCTGGCTACACCTTC
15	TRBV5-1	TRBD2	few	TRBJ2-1	CASSFAGGPFVEQFF	TGCGCCAGCAGCTTTGCGGGAGGGCCATTTGTTGAGCAGTTCTTC
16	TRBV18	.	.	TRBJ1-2	CASSPPSSGRNYGYTF	TGTGCCAGCTCACCCCCTTCGTCTGGCCGAAACTATGGCTACACCTTC
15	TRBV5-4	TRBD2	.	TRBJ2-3	CASSLVREVEDTQYF	TGTGCCAGCAGCTTGGTCCGGGAGGTTGAAGATACGCAGTATTTT
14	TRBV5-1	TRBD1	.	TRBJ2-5	CASSRQGTQETQYF	TGCGCCAGCTCCAGACAGGGGACCCAAGAGACCCAGTACTTC
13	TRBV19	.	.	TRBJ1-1	CASKRQMNTEAFF	TGTGCCAGTAAGAGGCAGATGAACACTGAAGCTTTCTTT
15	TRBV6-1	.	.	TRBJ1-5	CASSEGRGSNQPQHF	TGTGCCAGCAGTGAAGGAAGGGGGAGCAATCAGCCCCAGCATTTT
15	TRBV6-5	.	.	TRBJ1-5	CASRHGLYSNQPQHF	TGTGCCAGCAGACACGGACTGTATAGCAATCAGCCCCAGCATTTT
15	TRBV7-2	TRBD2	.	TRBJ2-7	CASSTAGDAAYEQYF	TGTGCCAGCAGCACCGCGGGAGACGCTGCCTACGAGCAGTACTTC